This T cell receptor (beta chain) was sequenced for a study of T cells expressing NK-cell markers. Study-wide context: There were seven HCMV-seropositive donors and one seronegative donor among the eight sequenced. General study points: Dominant NKG2C+ clonotype frequencies of about 1.0-7.0% of CD8+ T cells were measured in over 5 donors. There were a handful of donors in whom these clonotypes also led the CD3+CD56-NKG2C+ fraction.

In the case of this clonotype: The antigen is not known.

CDR1 is SGHAT, CDR2 FQNNGV, per germline. CDR3 length: 12 amino acids. After re-calling the 5' RACE reads, TCRdb lists one entry per CDR3 protein, DNA absent. This sample's clone table lists 500,000 to 700,000 distinct CDR3 sequences. The receptor comes from a man in his late teens or twenties in good health. The chain carries TRBV11-2 and TRBJ2-3; TCRdb names TRBD2, which stays unverified in the absence of DNA. The material sequenced was blood T cells: a sorted CD56 or NKG2C T cell subset, CD4+ or CD8+ T cells, or bulk PBMC T cells (not recorded which). CDR3: CASSPAAGTQYF. The whole variable domain, filled in from reference TRBV11-2 and TRBJ2-3, reads EAGVAQSPRYKIIEKRQSVAFWCNPISGHATLYWYQQILGQGPKLLIQFQNNGVVDDSQLPKDRFSAERLKGVDSTLKIQPAKLEDSAVYLCASSPAAGTQYFGPGTRLTVL.